The subject of this entry is one TCR beta chain. This entry is derived from a study of blood T cell repertoires in COVID-19. Study-wide context: Sources were T cells, B-cell-depleted T cells, or PBMCs; the material itself was cDNA or gDNA.

Under the authors' procedure: Estimation of nucleated cell counts was performed using reference gene primer amplification. Profiled with immunoSEQ multiplex PCR; TCRdb holds only in-frame clones, not every one. From that table come the V and J calls and clone size; the DNA was used to work out D and trimming. Of fewer than 350,000 clones listed, around 91% are singletons. Germline values: CDR1 LGHDT, CDR2 YNNKEL (reference sequence). The V end lost 0 bases, the J end lost 4 bases, and 10 bases lay between the germline ends. The CDR3 extends over 15 amino acids. Cohort 3 recovery required two negative PCRs, clearance, or symptom resolution.

This TCR came from a woman aged 40 to 50 who had recovered from COVID-19. The specimen sequenced was PBMCs or T cells enriched from blood (not recorded which). V usage is TRBV3-1 (or the pseudogene TRBV3-2) and J usage is TRBJ2-1; no clear D. The CDR3: CASSQDGGTYNEQFF. The DNA for the CDR3 is TGTGCCAGCAGCCAAGATGGCGGCACGTACAATGAGCAGTTCTTC.